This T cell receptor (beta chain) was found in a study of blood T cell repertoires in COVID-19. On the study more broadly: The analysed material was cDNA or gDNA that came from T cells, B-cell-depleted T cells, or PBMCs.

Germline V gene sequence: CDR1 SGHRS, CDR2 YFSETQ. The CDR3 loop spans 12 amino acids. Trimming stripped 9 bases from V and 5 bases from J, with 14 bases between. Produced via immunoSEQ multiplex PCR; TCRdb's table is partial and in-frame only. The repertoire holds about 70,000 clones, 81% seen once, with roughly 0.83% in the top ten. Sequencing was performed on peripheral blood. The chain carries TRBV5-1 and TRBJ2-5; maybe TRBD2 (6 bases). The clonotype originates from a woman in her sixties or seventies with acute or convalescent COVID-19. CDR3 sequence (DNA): TGCGCCACCCGGGAGTCGACGGAGACCCAGTACTTC. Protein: CATRESTETQYF.